This T cell receptor (beta chain) was obtained from a study of blood T cells in healthy people across ages. Study-wide findings and caveats: The study found more naive CD4+ cells and higher diversity in long-lived than aged donors.

This clonotype showed up many times. As yet, its antigen is unknown. The use of a sample-barcoded 5' primer and a J-beta primer mix characterized a second PCR of about 7 to 12 cycles. The template-switch adaptor, which had 12 random nucleotides, put a tag on each cDNA molecule. Via MiXCR, TCRdb re-called the 5' RACE reads, giving one row per CDR3 protein. Of some 1.5 million distinct CDR3 sequences listed, roughly 27% were seen once; the top ten hold over 7%. CDR1 SGDLS and CDR2 YYNGEE come from the germline V gene. With V trimmed by 3 bases and J by 3 bases, 4 bases remained unmatched. CDR3 length equals 15 residues. No fewer than 7 million PBMCs went into each sample.

The TCR was taken from a young woman in good health. Material for sequencing was blood. The chain links TRBV9 to TRBJ2-5, with 11 nucleotides matching TRBD2. CDR3 in DNA: TGTGCCAGCAGCGAGGGGACTAGCGGAAAAGAGACCCAGTACTTC. As protein: CASSEGTSGKETQYF.